This T cell receptor (beta chain) was sequenced in a study of blood T cell repertoires in COVID-19. Across the whole study: Specimens from acute and convalescent COVID-19 originated in the United States, Italy and Spain. The analysed material was cDNA or gDNA that came from T cells, B-cell-depleted T cells, or PBMCs.

CDR3 length: 14 amino acids. The ends lost 6 bases at V and 8 bases at J; junction bases unmatched: 9. Germline CDR1 KGHSH, CDR2 LQKENI. Under the authors' procedure: How many nucleated cells were present was estimated from reference gene primer amplification. The repertoire was sequenced with immunoSEQ multiplex PCR; TCRdb's copy has only in-frame clones and lacks some. Clone size and V and J calls were adopted from that table, with D and trimming inferred from the DNA. The sample carries about 150,000 clones, approximately 85% recorded once. This clone was found a few times. Patients in Seattle were enrolled during active infection, then followed longitudinally.

The chain is built from TRBV18 and TRBJ1-4; 7 bases match TRBD1. This sequence originates from a woman aged 60-75 years with COVID-19, enrolled during active disease. The specimen sequenced was peripheral blood. The CDR3 protein is CASSPTGFSEKLFF. The CDR3 DNA sequence: TGTGCCAGCTCGCCGACAGGGTTTTCGGAAAAACTGTTTTTT.